This T cell receptor beta chain was profiled in a study of T cells in Graves' hyperthyroidism and ophthalmopathy. As for the study in general: Peripheral blood was drawn at first diagnosis, prior to all treatment.

Ahead of any ophthalmopathy symptoms, the blood sample was obtained at the first diagnosis of hyperthyroidism. Study-wide findings and caveats: Blood also carried most thyroid clonotypes expanded above 0.001. Researchers report that a 13 V-J model separated ophthalmopathy from stable hyperthyroidism.

This clonotype was detected ten times or more. What it recognizes is unknown. The CDR3 regions of TCR beta were amplified from RNA transcripts. In the first-round RT-PCR of the TCR CDR3, the HTBI primer set was used. TCRdb reprocessed the multiplex PCR reads via MiXCR and lists one record per CDR3 protein. The sample lists 600,000 to 850,000 distinct CDR3 sequences; roughly a sixth were seen once. The V gene lost 5 bases and the J gene lost 0 bases, with 13 bases spanning the gap. CDR3 length equals 15 residues. Germline V gene data show CDR1 as DFQATT and CDR2 as SNEGSKA (reference sequence). The chain combines TRBV20-1 with TRBJ2-2; unclear D gene. The sample consisted of blood. The sequence was obtained from a woman aged 50 to 60 with Graves' hyperthyroidism that later progressed to Graves' ophthalmopathy. CDR3 nucleotide sequence: TGCAGTGCTCGGTTGATGCAGTCGAACACCGGGGAGCTGTTTTTT. Translation gives CSARLMQSNTGELFF.